The rows below give T cell receptor beta chains drawn from one sample of a study of blood T cell repertoires in COVID-19. Repertoires were generated with immunoSEQ multiplex PCR, while TCRdb's copy carries only in-frame clones and drops some. The sample lists 200,000 to 300,000 clones, approximately 86% occurring once. Specimen: peripheral blood. Receptors were obtained from a man aged 35 to 55 who had recovered from COVID-19. CDR3s include the opening cysteine and the closing phenylalanine or tryptophan. Expanded clones get a size class; other rows say once, few or many, or leave the size out.

abundance: .
v_gene: TRBV6-5
len: 13
j_gene: TRBJ1-4
CDR3aa: CASARGTNEKLFF

abundance: .
v_gene: TRBV7-8
len: 15
j_gene: TRBJ1-5
CDR3aa: CASSLPGVGNQPQHF

abundance: .
v_gene: TRBV6-4
len: 16
j_gene: TRBJ2-1
CDR3aa: CASSTQDSLAYNEQFF

abundance: .
v_gene: TRBV19
len: 15
j_gene: TRBJ2-7
CDR3aa: CASSIVGDRSGEQYF

abundance: .
v_gene: TRBV29-1
len: 13
j_gene: TRBJ1-1
CDR3aa: CSVAGRVNTEAFF

abundance: .
v_gene: TRBV5-1
len: 14
j_gene: TRBJ2-3
CDR3aa: CASSLEGLADTQYF

abundance: .
v_gene: TRBV7-9
len: 14
j_gene: TRBJ2-3
CDR3aa: CASGGSGSPDTQYF

abundance: .
v_gene: TRBV15
len: 16
j_gene: TRBJ2-1
CDR3aa: CATSKGGQGNGNEQFF

abundance: .
v_gene: TRBV5-5
len: 17
j_gene: TRBJ1-2
CDR3aa: CASSFYGIPAMGDGYTF

abundance: .
v_gene: TRBV7-8
len: 14
j_gene: TRBJ1-2
CDR3aa: CASSARDRYYGYTF

abundance: .
v_gene: TRBV19
len: 16
j_gene: TRBJ2-7
CDR3aa: CASSSGPTQGTYEQYF

abundance: .
v_gene: TRBV18
len: 15
j_gene: TRBJ2-5
CDR3aa: CASSPYRDSQETQYF

abundance: .
v_gene: TRBV6-2/TRBV6-3
len: 18
j_gene: TRBJ1-5
CDR3aa: CASSYSSGQGMGNQPQHF

abundance: .
v_gene: TRBV5-4
len: 14
j_gene: TRBJ1-1
CDR3aa: CASSIRSVNTEAFF

abundance: .
v_gene: TRBV21-1
len: 17
j_gene: TRBJ2-7
CDR3aa: CASSKGLAGSILYEQYF

abundance: .
v_gene: TRBV7-2
len: 14
j_gene: TRBJ2-5
CDR3aa: CASSLLSREETQYF

abundance: .
v_gene: TRBV19
len: 12
j_gene: TRBJ1-1
CDR3aa: CASSILQGWAFF

abundance: .
v_gene: TRBV10-1
len: 15
j_gene: TRBJ2-3
CDR3aa: CASSVEGGAADTQYF

abundance: .
v_gene: TRBV10-3
len: 13
j_gene: TRBJ2-1
CDR3aa: CAISLTLSDEQFF

abundance: .
v_gene: TRBV6-2/TRBV6-3
len: 19
j_gene: TRBJ2-3
CDR3aa: CASSYQSFGGGARTDTQYF

abundance: .
v_gene: TRBV5-1
len: 16
j_gene: TRBJ2-5
CDR3aa: CASSPLRLAGAETQYF

abundance: .
v_gene: TRBV2
len: 14
j_gene: TRBJ2-5
CDR3aa: CASSGVLTSGGQYF

abundance: .
v_gene: TRBV6-5
len: 16
j_gene: TRBJ1-1
CDR3aa: CASSYGAGGRYTEAFF

abundance: once
v_gene: TRBV15
len: 16
j_gene: TRBJ2-7
CDR3aa: CATSRGKGQGFSVQYF

abundance: .
v_gene: TRBV11-3
len: 16
j_gene: TRBJ2-2
CDR3aa: CASSPNRGGRTGELFF

abundance: .
v_gene: TRBV11-2
len: 16
j_gene: TRBJ2-1
CDR3aa: CASSLAGLAGINEQFF

abundance: few
v_gene: TRBV4-1
len: 13
j_gene: TRBJ2-1
CDR3aa: CASSGRPDNEQFF

abundance: .
v_gene: TRBV7-2
len: 16
j_gene: TRBJ2-1
CDR3aa: CASSLAGRVPYNEQFF

abundance: once
v_gene: TRBV5-4
len: 13
j_gene: TRBJ2-5
CDR3aa: CASSRTSLETQYF

abundance: once
v_gene: TRBV19
len: 16
j_gene: TRBJ1-4
CDR3aa: CASSTAGMVNNEKLFF

abundance: .
v_gene: TRBV7-6
len: 15
j_gene: TRBJ2-7
CDR3aa: CASSFLAGPRNEQYF

abundance: .
v_gene: TRBV29-1
len: 12
j_gene: TRBJ2-1
CDR3aa: CSGTGGVDEQFF

abundance: .
v_gene: TRBV18
len: 15
j_gene: TRBJ2-3
CDR3aa: CASSPLAGGRNTQYF